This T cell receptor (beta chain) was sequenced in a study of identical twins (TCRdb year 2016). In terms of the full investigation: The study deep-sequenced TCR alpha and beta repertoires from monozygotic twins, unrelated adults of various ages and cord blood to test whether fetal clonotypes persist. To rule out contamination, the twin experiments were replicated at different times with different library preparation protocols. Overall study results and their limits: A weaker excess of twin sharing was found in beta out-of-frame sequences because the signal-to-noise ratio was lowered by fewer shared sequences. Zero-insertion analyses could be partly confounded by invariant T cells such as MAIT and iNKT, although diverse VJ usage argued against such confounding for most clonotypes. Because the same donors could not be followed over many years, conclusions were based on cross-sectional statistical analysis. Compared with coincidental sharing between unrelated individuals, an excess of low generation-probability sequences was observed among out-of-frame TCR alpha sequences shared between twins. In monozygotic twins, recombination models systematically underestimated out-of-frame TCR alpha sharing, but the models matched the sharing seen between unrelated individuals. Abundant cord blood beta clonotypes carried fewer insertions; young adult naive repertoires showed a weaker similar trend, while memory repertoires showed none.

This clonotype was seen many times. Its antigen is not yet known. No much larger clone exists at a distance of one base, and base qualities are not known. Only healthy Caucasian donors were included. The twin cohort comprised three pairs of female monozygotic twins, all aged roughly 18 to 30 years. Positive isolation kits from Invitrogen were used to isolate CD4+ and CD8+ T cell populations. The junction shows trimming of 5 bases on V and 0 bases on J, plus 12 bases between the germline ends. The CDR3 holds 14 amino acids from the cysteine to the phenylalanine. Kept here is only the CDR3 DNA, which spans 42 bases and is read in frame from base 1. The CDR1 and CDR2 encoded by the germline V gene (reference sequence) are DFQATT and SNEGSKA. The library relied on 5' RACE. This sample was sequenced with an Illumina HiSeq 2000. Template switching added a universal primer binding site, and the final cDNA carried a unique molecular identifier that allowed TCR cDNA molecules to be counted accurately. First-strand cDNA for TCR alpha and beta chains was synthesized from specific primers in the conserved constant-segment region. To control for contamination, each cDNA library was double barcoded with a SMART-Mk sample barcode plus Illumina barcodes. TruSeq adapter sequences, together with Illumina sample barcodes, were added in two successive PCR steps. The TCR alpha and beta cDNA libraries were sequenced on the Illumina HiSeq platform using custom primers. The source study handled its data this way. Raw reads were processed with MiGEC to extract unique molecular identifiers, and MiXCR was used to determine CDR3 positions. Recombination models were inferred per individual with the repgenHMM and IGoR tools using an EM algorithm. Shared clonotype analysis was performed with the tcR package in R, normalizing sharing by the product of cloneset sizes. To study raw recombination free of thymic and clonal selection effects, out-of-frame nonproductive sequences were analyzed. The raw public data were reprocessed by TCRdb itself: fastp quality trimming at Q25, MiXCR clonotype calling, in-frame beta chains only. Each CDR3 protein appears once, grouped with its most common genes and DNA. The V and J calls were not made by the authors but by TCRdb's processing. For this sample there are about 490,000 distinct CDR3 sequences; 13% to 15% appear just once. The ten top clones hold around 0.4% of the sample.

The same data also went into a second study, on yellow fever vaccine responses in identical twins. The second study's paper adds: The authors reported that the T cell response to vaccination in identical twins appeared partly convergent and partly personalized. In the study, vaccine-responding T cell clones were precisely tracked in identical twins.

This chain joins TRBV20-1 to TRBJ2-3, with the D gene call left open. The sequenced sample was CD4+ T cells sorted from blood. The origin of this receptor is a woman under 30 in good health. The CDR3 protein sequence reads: CSAPPQFSTDTQYF. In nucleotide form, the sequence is TGCAGTGCTCCTCCTCAGTTCAGCACAGATACGCAGTATTTT.